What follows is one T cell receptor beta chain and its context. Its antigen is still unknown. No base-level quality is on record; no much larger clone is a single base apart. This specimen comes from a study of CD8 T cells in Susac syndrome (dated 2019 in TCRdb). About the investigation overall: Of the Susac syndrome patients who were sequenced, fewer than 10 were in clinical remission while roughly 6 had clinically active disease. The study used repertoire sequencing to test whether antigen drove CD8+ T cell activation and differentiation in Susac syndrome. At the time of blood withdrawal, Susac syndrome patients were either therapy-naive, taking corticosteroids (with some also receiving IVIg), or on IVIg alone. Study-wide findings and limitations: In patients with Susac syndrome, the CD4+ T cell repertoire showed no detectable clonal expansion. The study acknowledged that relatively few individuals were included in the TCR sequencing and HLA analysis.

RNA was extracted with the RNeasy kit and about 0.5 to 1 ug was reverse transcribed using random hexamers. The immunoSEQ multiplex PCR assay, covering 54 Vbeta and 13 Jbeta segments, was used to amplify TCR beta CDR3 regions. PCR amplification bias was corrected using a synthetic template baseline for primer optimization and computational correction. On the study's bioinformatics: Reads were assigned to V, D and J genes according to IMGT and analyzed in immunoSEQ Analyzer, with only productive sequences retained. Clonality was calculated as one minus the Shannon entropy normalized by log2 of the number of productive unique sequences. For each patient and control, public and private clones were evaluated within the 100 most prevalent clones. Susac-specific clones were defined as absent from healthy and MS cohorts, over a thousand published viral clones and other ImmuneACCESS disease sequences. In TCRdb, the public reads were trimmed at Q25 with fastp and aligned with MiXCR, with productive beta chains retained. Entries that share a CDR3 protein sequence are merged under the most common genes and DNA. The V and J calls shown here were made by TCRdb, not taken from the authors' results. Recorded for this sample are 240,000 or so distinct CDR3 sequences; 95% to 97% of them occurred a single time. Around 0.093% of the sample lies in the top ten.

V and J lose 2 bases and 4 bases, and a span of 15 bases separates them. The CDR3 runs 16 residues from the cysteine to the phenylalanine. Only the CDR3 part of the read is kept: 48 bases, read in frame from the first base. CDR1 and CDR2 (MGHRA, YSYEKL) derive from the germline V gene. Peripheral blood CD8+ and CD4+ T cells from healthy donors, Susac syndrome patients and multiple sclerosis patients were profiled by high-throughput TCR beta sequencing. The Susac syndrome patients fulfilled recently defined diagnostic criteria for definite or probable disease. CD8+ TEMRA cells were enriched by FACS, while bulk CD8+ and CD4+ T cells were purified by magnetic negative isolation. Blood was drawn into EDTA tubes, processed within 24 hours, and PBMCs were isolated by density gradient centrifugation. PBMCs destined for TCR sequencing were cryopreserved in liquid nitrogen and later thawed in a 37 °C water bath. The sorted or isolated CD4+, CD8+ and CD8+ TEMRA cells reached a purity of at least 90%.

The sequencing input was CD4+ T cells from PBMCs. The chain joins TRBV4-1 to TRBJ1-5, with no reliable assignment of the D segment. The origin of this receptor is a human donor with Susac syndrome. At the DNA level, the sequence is TGCGCCAGCAGCCAACTACAACTGGGCATTAATCAGCCCCAGCATTTT. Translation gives CASSQLQLGINQPQHF.